The 5 T cell receptor beta chains below come from one sample, sequenced in a study of CD8 T cells in ankylosing spondylitis. MiXCR was run by TCRdb on the 5' RACE reads, yielding one entry per CDR3 protein. The sample consists of some 150,000 distinct CDR3 sequences, 40% to 50% of them appearing once. The sequenced sample was synovial fluid, either unsorted or a sorted T cell fraction (not recorded which). The receptors stem from a male donor with ankylosing spondylitis.

This chain links TRBV18 with TRBJ1-2; TRBD1 aligns across 7 bases. V gave up 1 base and J gave up 4 bases; unmatched junction bases: 3. From germline, CDR1 is KGHSH and CDR2 LQKENI. The CDR3 loop spans 14 amino acids. As DNA, the CDR3 is TGTGCCAGCTCACCACAGGGGGCCGGCTATGGCTACACCTTC. Its translation is CASSPQGAGYGYTF.

This clonotype is a singleton in its sample. The rearrangement links TRBV7-6 to TRBJ1-1; D not certain. With 1 base removed from V and 0 bases from J, the gap between germline ends came to 9 bases. The V gene's germline CDR1 is SGHVS and CDR2 FNYEAQ. This CDR3 has 15 residues. CDR3 region: CASSLDVGMNTEAFF. The CDR3 DNA reads as TGTGCCAGCAGCTTAGATGTGGGAATGAACACTGAAGCTTTCTTT.

CDR3 sequence reads: CAGAGGVQRDFYEQYF. CDR3 in DNA: TGTGCCGGGGCCGGGGGGGTTCAGCGTGACTTCTACGAGCAGTACTTC. The chain links TRBV2 to TRBJ2-7; TRBD2 agrees at 8 bases. This CDR3 spans 16 amino acids. The germline gives CDR1 SNHLY, CDR2 FYNNEI. J was trimmed by 3 bases and V by 11 bases; bases with no gene match: 18. Full variable domain (outside the CDR3, taken from reference TRBV2 and TRBJ2-7): EPEVTQTPSHQVTQMGQEVILRCVPISNHLYFYWYRQILGQKVEFLVSFYNNEISEKSEIFDDQFSVERPDGSNFTLKIRSTKLEDSAMYFCAGAGGVQRDFYEQYFGPGTRLTVT.

The chain recombines TRBV28 with TRBJ2-7; D is possibly TRBD1 (6 bases). Germline V gene sequence: CDR1 MDHEN, CDR2 SYDVKM. Trimming took off 10 bases at V and 3 bases at J, with 19 bases between the two ends. The CDR3 is made up of 14 amino acids. DNA for the CDR3: TGTGCCACTGCTAACTGGGACACCTACTACGAGCAGTACTTC. It encodes CATANWDTYYEQYF.

This clonotype was counted ten times or more. The chain combines TRBV6-2 or TRBV6-3 with TRBJ2-7; D remains unclear. Germline values: CDR1 MNHEY, CDR2 SVGEGT. Trimming left V 0 bases short and J 3 bases short, with 9 bases between. This CDR3 contains 14 residues. CDR3 amino acids: CASSYSVGNYEQYF. The CDR3 region has the DNA TGTGCCAGCAGTTACTCGGTGGGGAACTACGAGCAGTACTTC.